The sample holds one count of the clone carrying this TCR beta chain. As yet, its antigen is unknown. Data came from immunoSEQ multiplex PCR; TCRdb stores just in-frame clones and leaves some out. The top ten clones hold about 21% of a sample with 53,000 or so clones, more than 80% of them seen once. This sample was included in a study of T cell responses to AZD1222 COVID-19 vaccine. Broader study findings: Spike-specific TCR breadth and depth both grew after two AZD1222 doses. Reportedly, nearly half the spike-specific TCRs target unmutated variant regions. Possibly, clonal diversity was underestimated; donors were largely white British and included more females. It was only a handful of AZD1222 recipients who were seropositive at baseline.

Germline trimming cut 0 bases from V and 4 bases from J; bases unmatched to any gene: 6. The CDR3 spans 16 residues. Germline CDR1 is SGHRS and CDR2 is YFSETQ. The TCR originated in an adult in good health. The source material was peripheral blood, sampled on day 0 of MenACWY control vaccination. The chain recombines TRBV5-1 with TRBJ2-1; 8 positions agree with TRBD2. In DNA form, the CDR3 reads TGCGCCAGCAGCTTGGACCTAGCGGGCCGGTACAATGAGCAGTTCTTC. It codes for CASSLDLAGRYNEQFF. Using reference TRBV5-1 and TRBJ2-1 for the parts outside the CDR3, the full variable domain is KAGVTQTPRYLIKTRGQQVTLSCSPISGHRSVSWYQQTPGQGLQFLFEYFSETQRNKGNFPGRFSGRQFSNSRSEMNVSTLELGDSALYLCASSLDLAGRYNEQFFGPGTRLTVL.